A selection of T cell receptor beta chains follows, all from one sample in a study of control samples from healthy donors and cancer patients. Assay used: immunoSEQ multiplex PCR; TCRdb lists only in-frame clones, some missing. This table holds about 75,000 clones, about 95% found once. The sequencing sample was made of blood. Every receptor here comes from a woman in her thirties or forties in good health. CDR3s include the opening cysteine and the closing phenylalanine or tryptophan. A D gene is named only where the DNA matches it firmly. Size is omitted from some rows. Given values are once, few, many or a class for expanded clones.

d_gene	v_gene	j_gene	abundance	CDR3aa	CDR3nt
NA	TRBV4-1	TRBJ2-1	once	CASSQPRGANYYNEQFF	TGCGCCAGCAGCCAACCCCGGGGGGCTAACTACTACAATGAGCAGTTCTTC
NA	TRBV2	TRBJ1-4	NA	CASRTDGINEKLFF	TGTGCCAGCAGGACGGACGGGATTAATGAAAAACTGTTTTTT
NA	TRBV11-3	TRBJ2-7	NA	CASSLYHLRPKSYEQYF	TGTGCCAGCAGCTTATACCACCTTAGACCGAAATCCTACGAGCAGTACTTC
TRBD1	TRBV7-2	TRBJ1-1	NA	CASSLVPDRGPLGVAFF	TGTGCCAGCAGCTTAGTCCCAGACAGGGGGCCCCTCGGTGTGGCTTTCTTT
NA	TRBV6-5	TRBJ1-6	NA	CASSYLMDSLRLHF	TGTGCCAGCAGTTACTTGATGGACAGTCTAAGACTCCACTTT
NA	TRBV21-1	TRBJ2-1	NA	CASSKKRQRGSYNEQFF	TGTGCCAGCAGCAAAAAGCGACAGCGGGGTTCCTACAATGAGCAGTTCTTC
NA	TRBV2	TRBJ2-3	NA	CASRGTDTQYF	TGTGCCAGCAGGGGTACAGATACGCAGTATTTT
NA	TRBV2	TRBJ1-1	NA	CASSPGGWAFF	TGTGCCAGCAGTCCGGGGGGATGGGCTTTCTTT
NA	TRBV5-6	TRBJ1-5	once	CASSLAGGSNQPQHF	TGTGCCAGCAGCTTGGCCGGGGGAAGCAATCAGCCCCAGCATTTT
TRBD2	TRBV2	TRBJ2-1	NA	CASSGSGGSYNEQFF	TGTGCCAGCAGTGGAAGCGGGGGCTCCTACAATGAGCAGTTCTTC
TRBD2	TRBV7-6	TRBJ2-3	NA	CASSLESLAGVTQYF	TGTGCCAGCAGCTTAGAGAGTCTAGCGGGGGTTACGCAGTATTTT
NA	TRBV6-6	TRBJ2-1	NA	CASRRQGSEGQFF	TGTGCCAGCAGGCGTCAAGGATCAGAAGGGCAGTTCTTC
NA	TRBV29-1	TRBJ1-5	NA	CSVGVQPQHF	TGCAGCGTTGGGGTCCAGCCCCAGCATTTT
NA	TRBV24-1	TRBJ2-5	NA	CATSSGQQETQYF	TGTGCCACCAGTTCCGGACAGCAAGAGACCCAGTACTTC
NA	TRBV6-6	TRBJ2-7	once	CASSYSEGAPYEQYF	TGTGCCAGCAGTTACTCGGAGGGGGCGCCGTACGAGCAGTACTTC
NA	TRBV6-5	TRBJ2-7	NA	CASSYGRSGSYEQYF	TGTGCCAGCAGTTACGGTCGGTCCGGCTCCTACGAGCAGTACTTC
TRBD1	TRBV5-1	TRBJ1-5	NA	CASSLGGQGNQPQHF	TGCGCCAGCAGCTTGGGAGGACAGGGGAATCAGCCCCAGCATTTT
NA	TRBV19	TRBJ1-5	NA	CASSMVTGFDQPQHF	TGTGCCAGTAGTATGGTGACCGGGTTTGATCAGCCCCAGCATTTT
NA	TRBV5-8	TRBJ1-4	NA	CASSRTVNEKLFF	TGTGCCAGCAGCCGGACCGTTAATGAAAAACTGTTTTTT
NA	TRBV19	TRBJ2-3	NA	CASSIDQGSGMISTDTQYF	TGTGCCAGTAGTATAGATCAGGGGTCAGGAATGATCAGCACAGATACGCAGTATTTT
TRBD1	TRBV2	TRBJ2-1	NA	CASNRDRRYNEQFF	TGTGCCAGCAACCGGGACAGGCGCTACAATGAGCAGTTCTTC
NA	TRBV30	TRBJ1-1	once	CAWSPAVGEAFF	TGTGCCTGGAGCCCTGCGGTGGGTGAAGCTTTCTTT
TRBD1	TRBV28	TRBJ1-2	NA	CASSPSMTGIGGYTF	TGTGCCAGCAGTCCAAGTATGACAGGGATTGGTGGCTACACCTTC
NA	TRBV5-1	TRBJ1-5	NA	CASSLGNSNQPQHF	TGCGCCAGCAGCTTGGGAAATAGCAATCAGCCCCAGCATTTT
NA	TRBV2	TRBJ2-7	NA	CASRESGHISYEQYF	TGTGCCAGCAGGGAATCGGGACACATCTCCTACGAGCAGTACTTC
NA	TRBV19	TRBJ1-2	NA	CASSEAGLYGYTF	TGTGCCAGTAGTGAGGCAGGTCTCTATGGCTACACCTTC
NA	TRBV7-9	TRBJ1-3	NA	CASSLVGDFSGNTIYF	TGTGCCAGCAGCTTGGTCGGAGACTTCTCTGGAAACACCATATATTTT
NA	TRBV5-8	TRBJ2-3	once	CASRFRKGADTQYF	TGTGCCAGCCGTTTTCGTAAGGGAGCAGATACGCAGTATTTT
NA	TRBV7-9	TRBJ1-1	NA	CASSFWGADSEAFF	TGTGCCAGCAGCTTCTGGGGGGCTGACTCTGAAGCTTTCTTT
NA	TRBV6-5	TRBJ1-6	NA	CASSYSNGRDSPLHF	TGTGCCAGCAGTTACTCGAACGGGCGGGATTCACCCCTCCACTTT
TRBD2	TRBV4-1	TRBJ2-7	NA	CASSPVAGGPYEQYF	TGCGCCAGCTCACCCGTAGCGGGAGGGCCTTACGAGCAGTACTTC
TRBD2	TRBV19	TRBJ2-7	NA	CASRSWTSSDYEQYF	TGTGCCAGTAGGAGCTGGACTAGCAGCGACTACGAGCAGTACTTC
NA	TRBV10-3	TRBJ1-3	once	CAISDPRHSGNTIYF	TGTGCCATCAGTGACCCGAGACACTCTGGAAACACCATATATTTT